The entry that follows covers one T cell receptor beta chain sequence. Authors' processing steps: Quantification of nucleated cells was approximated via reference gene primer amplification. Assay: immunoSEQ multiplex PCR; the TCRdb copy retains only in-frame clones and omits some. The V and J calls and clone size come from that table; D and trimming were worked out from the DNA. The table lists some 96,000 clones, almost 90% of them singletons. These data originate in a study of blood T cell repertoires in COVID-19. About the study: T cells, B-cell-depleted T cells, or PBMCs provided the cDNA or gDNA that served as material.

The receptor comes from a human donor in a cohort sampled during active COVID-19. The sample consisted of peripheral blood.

The CDR3, as DNA: TGTGCCAGTAGTTCTCAGGGGTTTGGGGCCAACGTCCTGACTTTC. Translating it yields CASSSQGFGANVLTF. V gene TRBV19 combines with J gene TRBJ2-6; a possible D gene is TRBD1 (6 bases). The V gene lost 5 bases and the J gene lost 3 bases, with 11 bases spanning the gap. Germline CDR1 and CDR2: LNHDA and SQIVND (reference sequence). The CDR3 spans 15 residues.